The 26 T cell receptor beta chains presented below share a single source sample, sequenced in a study of lymphopenia after photon versus proton radiotherapy. Profiling relied on immunoSEQ multiplex PCR, and the TCRdb table lists in-frame clones only, not all of them. Among roughly 58,000 clones listed, roughly 87% were seen once. The starting material was peripheral blood, obtained from a patient treated with proton-based radiotherapy. The receptor set was obtained from a man older than 75 with esophageal cancer.

The V gene is TRBV7-9, the J gene TRBJ1-1; possibly TRBD1 for D (5 bases). Trimming took 1 base from V and 3 from J, leaving 9 bases between them. CDR1 and CDR2 (germline): SEHNR, FQNEAQ (reference sequence). CDR3 length equals 14 residues. Written as DNA, the CDR3 is TGTGCCAGCAGCTTAGGGGACCGGGACACTGAAGCTTTCTTT. Translated: CASSLGDRDTEAFF.

CDR3 region: CASSSQQYNEQFF. In DNA, the CDR3 is TGTGCCAGCAGTTCGCAGCAGTACAATGAGCAGTTCTTC. The rearrangement links TRBV27 to TRBJ2-1, with D unclear. The germline gives CDR1 MNHEY, CDR2 SMNVEV (reference sequence). Trimming left V 4 bases short and J 4 bases short, with 8 bases between. CDR3 size: 13 residues.

This clone was found a few times. The chain joins TRBV30 to TRBJ1-2; TRBD1 aligns across 9 bases. Trimming cost V 5 bases and J 5 bases; bases outside gene matches: 3. The CDR3 runs 12 residues. CDR1 is GTSNPN, CDR2 SVGIG, per germline (reference sequence). The CDR3 DNA reads as TGTGCCTGGTCACAGGGGGCATATGGCTACACCTTC. Translating it yields CAWSQGAYGYTF.

This chain joins TRBV5-8 and TRBJ2-3; D is perhaps TRBD1 or TRBD2 (5 bases each). V was cut by 4 bases and J by 5 bases, with 17 bases left in between. This CDR3 comprises 15 residues. Germline loops: CDR1 SGHTS, CDR2 YDEGEE. CDR3 DNA sequence: TGTGCCAGCAGCCCGGGGAGAGGGGTTGGAGATACGCAGTATTTT. Translation: CASSPGRGVGDTQYF.

V gene TRBV6-6 combines with J gene TRBJ1-1, with a possible D match to TRBD1 (5 bases). The CDR3 length is 13 residues. V lost 4 bases to trimming and J lost 5 bases, with 11 bases between them. Germline V lookup: CDR1 MNHNY, CDR2 SVGAGI (reference sequence). The CDR3 loop reads CASSSGVWTEAFF. The CDR3 region has the DNA TGTGCCAGCAGTTCGGGGGTATGGACTGAAGCTTTCTTT.

The rearrangement joins TRBV6-4 to TRBJ2-1; 9 nucleotides agree with TRBD2. Germline V gives CDR1 MRHNA, CDR2 SNTAGT. The CDR3 has 16 residues. Trimming cost V 6 bases and J 8 bases; bases outside gene matches: 14. The CDR3 sequence: CASSPLRAGGPDEQFF. The CDR3 bases are TGTGCCAGCAGCCCTCTAAGGGCGGGAGGGCCTGATGAGCAGTTCTTC.

The table lists this clone with a few counts. The rearrangement links TRBV29-1 to TRBJ2-1; D is unresolved. V shed 8 bases and J shed 4 bases, with 9 bases lying between them. This CDR3 contains 11 residues. Germline-derived CDR1 and CDR2 are SQVTM and ANQGSEA. The CDR3 loop is CSIRAYNEQFF. The CDR3, as DNA: TGCAGCATCCGGGCATACAATGAGCAGTTCTTC.

Of note for this clone: Other DNA sequences within the sample encode an identical CDR3. The V and J genes are TRBV18 and TRBJ2-7; D remains ambiguous. Germline V gene lookup returns CDR1 KGHSH and CDR2 LQKENI. This CDR3 is built from 14 residues. Trimming pared 0 bases from V and 2 bases from J, leaving 8 bases between. CDR3 nucleotides: TGTGCCAGCTCACCACCGGGGTTCCCCTACGAGCAGTACTTC. Translated: CASSPPGFPYEQYF.

V gene TRBV6-5 combines with J gene TRBJ1-1; D possibly corresponds to TRBD1 (6 bases). The CDR3 length is 15 residues. Deletions cut 10 bases from V and 5 bases from J, with 23 bases between. CDR1 MNHEY and CDR2 SVGAGI come from the germline V gene. In nucleotides, the CDR3 is TGTGCCACCCAGGCCGGGTCAGGGGTGGGTACTGAAGCTTTCTTT. Its protein product is CATQAGSGVGTEAFF.

The chain links TRBV13 to TRBJ1-4; a possible D gene is TRBD1 (6 bases). CDR1 is PRHDT, CDR2 FYEKMQ, per germline (reference sequence). V dropped 4 bases and J dropped 7 bases, with 16 bases sitting between them. The CDR3 runs to 15 residues. Here the CDR3 reads CASSSTGAGREKLFF. CDR3 nucleotides: TGTGCCAGCAGCTCCACGGGGGCAGGGCGTGAAAAACTGTTTTTT.

The rearrangement links TRBV6-5 to TRBJ2-1; perhaps TRBD2 as D (6 bases). Germline CDR1 and CDR2: MNHEY and SVGAGI. Trimming took off 0 bases at V and 5 bases at J, with 11 bases between the two ends. The CDR3 length is 15 residues. The chain's CDR3 is CASSYSKREDNEQFF. CDR3 sequence (DNA): TGTGCCAGCAGTTACTCGAAAAGGGAGGACAATGAGCAGTTCTTC.

In its sample, this clone was seen once. One junction end does not reproduce the germline sequence, and a read error may be involved. The chain joins TRBV5-4 to TRBJ2-7; weak D call: TRBD2 (6 bases). The germline V gene has CDR1 SGHNT and CDR2 YYREEE (reference sequence). The CDR3 covers 13 residues. The CDR3 DNA reads TGTGCCAGCAGCTTTGTGACGGACTACGAGCGGTACTTC. As protein: CASSFVTDYERYF.

V is TRBV7-9 and J is TRBJ2-5; D is uncertain. Germline values: CDR1 SEHNR, CDR2 FQNEAQ (reference sequence). Trimming pared 3 bases from V and 3 bases from J, leaving 11 bases between. The CDR3 spans 14 residues. The CDR3 spells CASSFATSEETQYF. The CDR3 DNA is TGTGCCAGCAGCTTTGCGACCTCCGAAGAGACCCAGTACTTC. The full variable domain, its missing parts supplied by reference TRBV7-9 and TRBJ2-5, is DTGVSQNPRHKITKRGQNVTFRCDPISEHNRLYWYRQTLGQGPEFLTYFQNEAQLEKSRLLSDRFSAERPKGSFSTLEIQRTEQGDSAMYLCASSFATSEETQYFGPGTRLLVL.

V usage is TRBV7-2 and J usage is TRBJ1-6; 7 nucleotides agree with TRBD1. Per germline, CDR1 SGHTA and CDR2 FQGNSA. The CDR3 has 15 residues. V was pared by 4 bases and J by 1 base, with 1 base of the junction left unmatched. The CDR3: CASSSGGSYNSPLHF. CDR3 bases: TGTGCCAGCAGCTCAGGGGGATCCTATAATTCACCCCTCCACTTT. The full variable domain, rest sourced from reference TRBV7-2 and TRBJ1-6, is GAGVSQSPSNKVTEKGKDVELRCDPISGHTALYWYRQSLGQGLEFLIYFQGNSAPDKSGLPSDRFSAERTGGSVSTLTIQRTQQEDSAVYLCASSSGGSYNSPLHFGNGTRLTVT.

J is TRBJ2-3 and V is TRBV7-2; TRBD1 or TRBD2 may be the D gene (5 bases each). The CDR3 length is 12 residues. Germline V gene lookup returns CDR1 SGHTA and CDR2 FQGNSA. V was shortened by 5 bases and J by 4 bases, with 7 bases between the two germline ends. Here the CDR3 reads CASSRGSDTQYF. CDR3 coding DNA: TGTGCCAGCAGCCGGGGCTCAGATACGCAGTATTTT. Complete variable domain (other parts from reference TRBV7-2 and TRBJ2-3): GAGVSQSPSNKVTEKGKDVELRCDPISGHTALYWYRQSLGQGLEFLIYFQGNSAPDKSGLPSDRFSAERTGGSVSTLTIQRTQQEDSAVYLCASSRGSDTQYFGPGTRLTVL.

The chain has TRBV16 and TRBJ1-2, with D possibly matching TRBD1 (5 bases). V was clipped by 1 base and J by 12 bases, with 12 bases between them. Germline lookup yields CDR1 KGHSY and CDR2 FQNENV. The CDR3 extends over 12 amino acids. This CDR3 is CASSQLGQDHTF. CDR3 DNA sequence: TGTGCCAGCAGCCAATTGGGGCAGGACCACACCTTC.

The gene calls are TRBV5-4 and TRBJ2-7, with 9 bases aligning to TRBD1. The CDR3 loop spans 15 amino acids. The J segment lost 3 bases and the V segment lost 0 bases, leaving 4 bases of the junction unmatched. CDR1 is SGHNT, CDR2 YYREEE, per germline (reference sequence). In nucleotides, the CDR3 is TGTGCCAGCAGCTTGGGACAGGGGGATGGCTACGAGCAGTACTTC. This codes for CASSLGQGDGYEQYF.

This rearrangement joins TRBV5-1 to TRBJ2-5, with TRBD1 identical over 8 bases. The J call may be mistaken, given a closer DNA end match to TRBJ2-7. The germline V gene has CDR1 SGHRS and CDR2 YFSETQ. This CDR3 has 15 amino acids. The CDR3 here is CASSATGTGLYEQYF. In nucleotides, the CDR3 is TGCGCCAGCAGCGCGACCGGGACAGGATTATACGAGCAGTACTTC.

This clone was seen once. Compared with germline, one end of the junction differs, possibly owing to a read error. The chain links TRBV2 to TRBJ2-4; possibly TRBD2 for D (7 bases). In germline, CDR1 is SNHLY, CDR2 FYNNEI. This CDR3 has 12 amino acids. The CDR3 sequence is CASGLRGGSSDF. The CDR3 DNA reads TGTGCCAGCGGGCTAAGGGGGGGCTCGAGCGACTTC.

This sequence joins TRBV7-6 and TRBJ2-5; D is ambiguous. Per the germline V gene, CDR1 is SGHVS and CDR2 is FNYEAQ. V lost 2 bases and J lost 1, with 8 bases in between. This CDR3 has 14 residues. CDR3 sequence (DNA): TGTGCCAGCAGCTTATGGCAGCTCCAAGAGACCCAGTACTTC. Translation: CASSLWQLQETQYF. Full variable domain (missing parts from reference TRBV7-6 and TRBJ2-5): GAGVSQSPRYKVTKRGQDVALRCDPISGHVSLYWYRQALGQGPEFLTYFNYEAQQDKSGLPNDRFSAERPEGSISTLTIQRTEQRDSAMYRCASSLWQLQETQYFGPGTRLLVL.

This clone was found a few times. The CDR3 nucleotides are TGTGCCAGCAGCCCTGGACAGGGGGAAAACTATGGCTACACCTTC. The encoded protein is CASSPGQGENYGYTF. The chain joins TRBV2 to TRBJ1-2; 10 bases fit TRBD1. Germline V lookup: CDR1 SNHLY, CDR2 FYNNEI. This CDR3 comprises 15 residues. After removal of 6 bases from V and 2 bases from J, the junction contained 6 bases not matched to a gene.

The V gene is TRBV2, the J gene TRBJ1-1; no reliable D call. V dropped 4 bases and J dropped 7 bases, with 7 bases sitting between them. CDR3 length: 11 amino acids. Per the germline V gene, CDR1 is SNHLY and CDR2 is FYNNEI. The CDR3 DNA follows: TGTGCCAGCAGTGGGCGAATTGAAGCTTTCTTT. Protein sequence: CASSGRIEAFF.

This clone was detected only once. V and J are TRBV7-8 and TRBJ1-2; D unclear. Germline values: CDR1 SGHVS, CDR2 FQNEAQ. V shed 2 bases and J shed 4 bases, with 8 bases lying between them. This CDR3 contains 13 residues. The chain's CDR3 is CASSLRSGYGYTF. The CDR3 nucleotides read TGTGCCAGCAGCTTAAGGTCGGGCTATGGCTACACCTTC.

CDR3 DNA: TGCGCCAGCAGCTTGGCCCTACTAGCGGGCACAGATACGCAGTATTTT. It codes for CASSLALLAGTDTQYF. The V gene is TRBV5-1, the J gene TRBJ2-3; 8 bases agree with TRBD2. The CDR3 loop spans 16 amino acids. Germline V lookup: CDR1 SGHRS, CDR2 YFSETQ. V gave up 0 bases and J gave up 1 base; unmatched junction bases: 4.

The genes are TRBV5-4 and TRBJ1-2; tentative D call: TRBD1 (6 bases). Germline lookup yields CDR1 SGHNT and CDR2 YYREEE (reference sequence). The CDR3 is made up of 14 amino acids. V dropped 4 bases and J dropped 2 bases, with 12 bases sitting between them. The CDR3 protein is CASSPDSRNYGYTF. As DNA, the CDR3 is TGTGCCAGCAGCCCGGACAGCAGGAACTATGGCTACACCTTC.

Remarks on this clone: The junction does not match germline at one end; this may be a read error. V gene TRBV2 combines with J gene TRBJ1-2, with D unresolved. Germline CDR1 SNHLY, CDR2 FYNNEI. This CDR3 has 14 residues. CDR3 nucleotide sequence: TGTGCCAGCAGCGAAGACTCACCGAACTATGGCTACACCTTC. Its translation: CASSEDSPNYGYTF.